This TCR beta chain came from a study of post-analysis software for immune sequencing data (dated by TCRdb to about 2015). Background on the whole study: Recorded disease courses included relapsing-remitting, secondary progressive and progressive-relapsing multiple sclerosis, with some patients lacking subtype annotation. The multiple sclerosis patient repertoires were compared with about a dozen previously published healthy control repertoires from donors aged 6 to 25 years. A subset of samples was prepared in parallel using single-end sample barcoding, then pooled and co-amplified after Illumina adapter ligation.

The germline V gene (reference sequence) specifies LNHNV as CDR1 and YYDKDF as CDR2. The trim is 2 bases for V and 4 bases for J, with a gap of 3 bases between the germline ends. Spanning cysteine to phenylalanine, the CDR3 consists of 12 amino acids. Only the CDR3 portion is preserved as DNA: 36 bases, with reading frame beginning at the first base. To demonstrate the VDJtools post-analysis software, TCR beta repertoires were profiled from the peripheral blood of about 13 young patients with multiple sclerosis. The multiple sclerosis patients were children and adolescents ranging in age from roughly 6 to 16 years. Study-level results and caveats: The control group was slightly older than the multiple sclerosis patient group. Compared with controls, multiple sclerosis patients had significantly lower normalized Chao1 diversity, a finding suggesting substantial peripheral T-cell clonal expansion. When samples were clustered directly using the F measure, samples prepared in the same batch co-clustered strongly, which prompted a batch-effect correction. About 5 TRBV segments, including TRBV5-6, TRBV5-1 and TRBV20-1, were significantly more frequent in patients than controls.

The receptor library was made with PCR. Reads for this sample came from an Illumina HiSeq 2500. To reduce PCR and sequencing biases, unique molecular identifiers were built into the TCR beta cDNA libraries. About 500,000 cDNA molecules were obtained for every 1 to 10 million input T cells, so each molecule roughly corresponded to one T cell. Patient libraries were prepared and sequenced with the same protocol used for the earlier healthy control dataset. Samples belonging to the same batch were prepared together, multiplexed and sequenced on a shared HiSeq lane. As for the original processing: Raw barcoded reads were processed with MIGEC, discarding single-read molecular identifier groups before consensus assembly and CDR3 extraction. Clonotype tables were post-analysed with VDJtools, and diversity was normalized by down-sampling all datasets to the smallest sample size. In repertoire overlap clustering, CDR3 amino acid sequences, but not nucleotide sequences, were matched to correct batch-related cross-sample contamination. Starting from the raw public reads, TCRdb applied fastp trimming at Q25, assembled clones with MiXCR and retained in-frame beta chains. Every entry covers one CDR3 protein and lists the most common genes and DNA from its rows. The V and J calls and clone size come from TCRdb's table, not from the authors' own analysis. For this sample the table gives fewer than 850,000 distinct CDR3 sequences, of which around 45% were detected only once. Approximately 5% of the sample is held by the ten biggest clonotypes.

Notes on this clonotype: Its antigen specificity is not known. Base quality data are lacking; no much larger clone is found one base away.

The chain is encoded by TRBV15 joined to TRBJ2-1, with no reliable assignment of the D segment. Sequenced material: blood. This sequence was found in a girl aged 5-17 years with multiple sclerosis. The CDR3 protein sequence reads: CATSRLYNEQFF. The sequenced DNA is TGTGCCACCAGCAGACTATACAATGAGCAGTTCTTC.